This TCR beta chain derives from a study of Graves' ophthalmopathy and Graves' hyperthyroidism. CDR1 SGHDT and CDR2 YYEEEE come from the germline V gene. The CDR3 extends over 15 amino acids. The sample holds many counts of this clonotype. Relative to the germline gene, one junction end is altered; a read error may explain this. CDR3 regions of TCR beta were amplified from RNA transcripts. RT-PCR with HTBI primers came first, then second-round multiplex PCR. MiXCR, run by TCRdb on the multiplex PCR reads, gives a single entry per CDR3 protein. This sample yields around 1,200,000 distinct CDR3 sequences, of which 35% to 45% are seen a single time; more than 9.5% belongs to the top ten.

This clonotype originated in an adult man with Graves' hyperthyroidism. The material sequenced was peripheral blood or thyroid tissue (not recorded which). The chain employs TRBV5-6 and TRBJ1-1; weak D call: TRBD1 (5 bases). CDR3 loop: CASSLVGGEGTEAFF. The CDR3 nucleotides are TGCGCCAGCAGCTTGGTTGGGGGAGAGGGCACTGAAGCTTTCTTT.